This T cell receptor (beta chain) was observed in a study of regulatory T cells in long-lasting Graves disease. Libraries of TCR beta came from iRepertoire HTBI primers plus Arm-PCR of CDR3 regions. TCRdb re-called the multiplex PCR reads with MiXCR, one entry per CDR3 protein. Of about 620,000 distinct CDR3 sequences in the sample, approximately 15% were seen once. The CDR3 sequence is 13 residues long. V dropped 5 bases and J dropped 3 bases, with 11 bases sitting between them. The germline V gene has CDR1 MNHEY and CDR2 SVGEGT. Time point of the sample: newly diagnosed GD, antithyroid drugs for less than 3 months. Extracted PBMC RNA gave rise to the TCR library. Doctors identified Graves' disease using the American Thyroid Association guidelines. This sample was shared with a second study, whose subject was T cells in Graves' hyperthyroidism and ophthalmopathy. That source adds: Based on clinical symptoms, serum thyroxine and TRAb, thyroid ultrasound and orbital computed tomography, diagnoses were reached.

The sequence was collected from a woman aged 30 to 39 with Graves disease. The rearrangement joins TRBV6-2 or TRBV6-3 to TRBJ2-7; TRBD2 might be the D (5 bases). This specimen was peripheral blood mononuclear cells (PBMCs), taken at new diagnosis, from a patient treated with antithyroid drugs. The CDR3 coding sequence is TGTGCCAGCAGTGAGGGCAGAGTCTACGAGCAGTACTTC. Translation: CASSEGRVYEQYF.